Presented here are 18 T cell receptor beta chains from one specimen sequenced in a study of cytomegalovirus exposure and HLA in healthy donors. Primers: 60 Vbeta forward and 13 Jbeta reverse. Profiled with immunoSEQ multiplex PCR; TCRdb holds only in-frame clones, not every one. The sample carries over 150,000 clones, 85% recorded once. The sample was PBMCs. The receptors were sampled from a boy younger than 10 in good health and CMV-seronegative.

The V gene is TRBV9, the J gene TRBJ2-5; tentatively, D is TRBD1 (7 bases). This CDR3 has 14 residues. From germline, CDR1 is SGDLS and CDR2 YYNGEE. Trimming pared 0 bases from V and 5 bases from J, leaving 11 bases between. The CDR3 loop is CASSVGAGGETQYF. CDR3 DNA: TGTGCCAGCAGCGTAGGGGCAGGGGGGGAGACCCAGTACTTC.

The chain recombines TRBV6-1 with TRBJ1-5; 9 positions match TRBD1. The CDR3 consists of 12 residues. V lost 11 bases to trimming and J lost 5 bases; unmatched junction nucleotides: 4. Per the germline V gene, CDR1 is MNHNS and CDR2 is SASEGT. This CDR3 is CAGRQGDQPQHF. The DNA of the CDR3 is TGTGCCGGGCGACAGGGGGATCAGCCCCAGCATTTT.

The chain uses TRBV28 and TRBJ1-5, with 9 bases identical to TRBD1. Germline V gene lookup returns CDR1 MDHEN and CDR2 SYDVKM. This CDR3 is 16 amino acids long. After removal of 4 bases from V and 0 bases from J, the junction contained 4 bases not matched to a gene. DNA for the CDR3: TGTGCCAGCAGTTCCGCGACAGGGGGTAGCAATCAGCCCCAGCATTTT. Its translation: CASSSATGGSNQPQHF.

J is TRBJ2-5 and V is TRBV7-2; D gene uncertain. From germline, CDR1 is SGHTA and CDR2 FQGNSA. Trimming took 4 bases from V and 3 from J, leaving 12 bases between them. The length of the CDR3 is 14 residues. Here the CDR3 DNA reads TGTGCCAGCAGCTCAAACTTATACGAAGAGACCCAGTACTTC. Its protein is CASSSNLYEETQYF. Full variable domain (rest looked up from reference TRBV7-2 and TRBJ2-5): GAGVSQSPSNKVTEKGKDVELRCDPISGHTALYWYRQSLGQGLEFLIYFQGNSAPDKSGLPSDRFSAERTGGSVSTLTIQRTQQEDSAVYLCASSSNLYEETQYFGPGTRLLVL.

The CDR3 nucleotides read TGTGCCAGCACCCAAGGAGCCCGAGGATCTGAAGCTTTCTTT. Its translation: CASTQGARGSEAFF. This chain joins TRBV27 and TRBJ1-1; no definite D call. Trimming removed 7 bases at V and 6 bases at J, with 18 bases between. Germline V gene sequence: CDR1 MNHEY, CDR2 SMNVEV (reference sequence). CDR3 size: 14 residues.

The gene calls are TRBV19 and TRBJ1-1; no clear D. The CDR3 runs to 15 residues. Trimming left V 0 bases short and J 0 bases short, with 8 bases between. Germline CDR1 LNHDA, CDR2 SQIVND (reference sequence). Written as DNA, the CDR3 is TGTGCCAGTAGTATAGATCTGGAGATGAACACTGAAGCTTTCTTT. Translation: CASSIDLEMNTEAFF.

This CDR3 is CASSEADRPYEQYF. CDR3 nucleotides: TGTGCCAGCAGTGAAGCCGACAGGCCCTACGAGCAGTACTTC. The J gene is TRBJ2-7, the V gene TRBV2, with D possibly matching TRBD1 (6 bases). Germline V gene sequence: CDR1 SNHLY, CDR2 FYNNEI. This CDR3 spans 14 amino acids. Trimming shortened V by 0 bases and J by 2 bases, and 8 bases separated the two germline ends.

This clone appeared once. The chain carries TRBV6-1 and TRBJ2-3; 9 nucleotides align to TRBD2. This CDR3 has 15 amino acids. Trimming cost V 6 bases and J 2 bases; bases outside gene matches: 6. From germline, CDR1 is MNHNS and CDR2 SASEGT. This CDR3 reads CASRSREGHTDTQYF. The CDR3 DNA follows: TGTGCCAGCAGGTCGCGGGAGGGCCACACAGATACGCAGTATTTT.

J is TRBJ2-1 and V is TRBV28; D may be TRBD1 (6 bases). Germline V lookup: CDR1 MDHEN, CDR2 SYDVKM. This CDR3 is 14 amino acids long. With 7 bases removed from V and 0 bases from J, the gap between germline ends came to 10 bases. CDR3 loop: CASTMTGSYNEQFF. In nucleotides, the CDR3 is TGTGCCAGCACCATGACAGGCTCCTACAATGAGCAGTTCTTC.

CDR3 region: CASSLVPDVTLAGTYNEQFF. CDR3 nucleotide sequence: TGTGCCAGCAGCTTGGTTCCTGACGTAACGCTAGCGGGAACCTACAATGAGCAGTTCTTC. The rearrangement links TRBV5-5 to TRBJ2-1; 9 bases line up with TRBD2. The V gene's germline CDR1 is SGHKS and CDR2 YYEKEE (reference sequence). Unmatched junction bases numbered 15, after V lost 0 bases and J lost 2 bases. CDR3 length: 20 amino acids.

This chain joins TRBV11-1 and TRBJ1-1; tentative D call: TRBD1 (5 bases). V was shortened by 1 base and J by 4 bases, with 13 bases between the two germline ends. The CDR3 loop spans 15 amino acids. Germline values: CDR1 SGHAT, CDR2 FQDESV (reference sequence). DNA of the CDR3: TGTGCCAGCAGCTTAGGGGGGGGACGAGCCACTGAAGCTTTCTTT. This encodes CASSLGGGRATEAFF.

The chain links TRBV6-1 to TRBJ1-1; D might be TRBD1 (5 bases). Germline CDR1 is MNHNS and CDR2 is SASEGT. The V end lost 4 bases, the J end lost 1 base, and 7 bases lay between the germline ends. This CDR3 region has 13 residues. CDR3 loop: CASSVDRNTEAFF. The CDR3 nucleotides read TGTGCCAGCAGTGTCGACAGGAACACTGAAGCTTTCTTT.

The J gene is TRBJ2-1, the V gene TRBV11-2; D is possibly TRBD2 (6 bases). V was pared by 0 bases and J by 7 bases, with 22 bases between. The CDR3 has 18 residues. The germline V gene has CDR1 SGHAT and CDR2 FQNNGV. The CDR3 protein is CASSLDRLVTSPGNEQFF. The DNA for the CDR3 is TGTGCCAGCAGCTTAGATCGACTAGTAACCTCCCCAGGGAATGAGCAGTTCTTC.

V is TRBV19 and J is TRBJ1-5, with 9 nucleotides matching TRBD1. The CDR3 covers 14 residues. J gave up 2 bases and V 8 bases, and 4 bases lay outside the gene matches. Germline loops: CDR1 LNHDA, CDR2 SQIVND (reference sequence). Written as DNA, the CDR3 is TGTGCCAGTGCCGACAGGGGGGGCAATCAGCCCCAGCATTTT. Translated, it gives CASADRGGNQPQHF.

This clone was counted only a few times. The J gene is TRBJ1-1, the V gene TRBV7-3; TRBD1 agrees at 8 bases. CDR3 length equals 14 residues. Germline V gene sequence: CDR1 SGHTA, CDR2 FQGTGA. The V gene end was trimmed by 2 bases and the J gene end by 10 bases; junction bases not matched to a gene: 9. The DNA of the CDR3 is TGTGCCAGCAGCTTAGACCACCGACAGGGGCGAGCTTTCTTT. Translated, it gives CASSLDHRQGRAFF.

The chain links TRBV5-4 to TRBJ2-1, with 8 bases that match TRBD1. This CDR3 contains 16 residues. V shed 3 bases and J 2 bases; nucleotides not matched to a gene: 7. Per germline, CDR1 SGHNT and CDR2 YYREEE (reference sequence). CDR3 amino acids: CASSSAGTGPYNEQFF. CDR3 DNA sequence: TGTGCCAGCAGCTCCGCGGGGACAGGTCCCTACAATGAGCAGTTCTTC.

CDR3 residues: CASSSGTGNVWRDSAYEQYF. CDR3 in DNA: TGTGCCAGCAGCTCCGGGACAGGGAATGTTTGGCGGGACTCTGCCTACGAGCAGTACTTC. The J gene is TRBJ2-7, the V gene TRBV7-8; 9 nucleotides line up with TRBD1. The CDR3 is 20 amino acids. Per germline, CDR1 SGHVS and CDR2 FQNEAQ. Losses at the gene ends were 4 bases for V and 2 bases for J; bases not matched to a gene: 21. The variable domain in full, completed from reference TRBV7-8 and TRBJ2-7, reads GAGVSQSPRYKVAKRGQDVALRCDPISGHVSLFWYQQALGQGPEFLTYFQNEAQLDKSGLPSDRFFAERPEGSVSTLKIQRTQQEDSAVYLCASSSGTGNVWRDSAYEQYFGPGTRLTVT.

The chain has TRBV27 and TRBJ1-2; D uncertain. The CDR3 covers 15 residues. Germline values: CDR1 MNHEY, CDR2 SMNVEV (reference sequence). Trimming removed 6 bases from V and 1 base from J, with 15 bases in between. CDR3: CASSLTASLNYGYTF. DNA of the CDR3: TGTGCCAGCAGCCTCACAGCCTCCCTTAACTATGGCTACACCTTC.